Following are 29 T cell receptor beta chains from one sample sequenced in a study of cytomegalovirus exposure and HLA in healthy donors. PCR was performed using 60 Vbeta and 13 Jbeta primers. Produced via immunoSEQ multiplex PCR; TCRdb's table is partial and in-frame only. The table has some 120,000 clones, about 79% seen once. Sequencing was carried out using PBMCs. Receptors were obtained from a man aged 18 to 35 in good health and CMV-seronegative.

A single count supports this clone. This chain uses TRBV7-3 with TRBJ1-2, with 8 bases fitting TRBD1. The CDR3 consists of 13 residues. V lost 5 bases to trimming and J lost 9 bases; unmatched junction nucleotides: 8. The V gene's germline CDR1 is SGHTA and CDR2 FQGTGA. CDR3: CASSPQGAISYTF. CDR3 bases: TGTGCCAGCAGCCCCCAGGGGGCTATCAGCTACACCTTC.

The CDR3 DNA reads TGTGCCAGCAGTTCTGAGGGACTAGCGATTTACGAGCAGTACTTC. Translated, it gives CASSSEGLAIYEQYF. The chain has TRBV28 and TRBJ2-5; the match to TRBD2 covers 10 bases. The J call is doubtful: the DNA matches TRBJ2-7 better. There are 15 residues in the CDR3. Germline V lookup: CDR1 MDHEN, CDR2 SYDVKM.

The chain links TRBV28 to TRBJ1-3; D might be TRBD1 (5 bases). Trimming removed 5 bases at V and 4 bases at J, with 12 bases between. The CDR3 spans 14 residues. CDR1 and CDR2 (germline): MDHEN, SYDVKM. DNA for the CDR3: TGTGCCAGCAGTGTAGGGGTCGCGGGAAACACCATATATTTT. Translation: CASSVGVAGNTIYF. The variable domain in full, completed from reference TRBV28 and TRBJ1-3, reads DVKVTQSSRYLVKRTGEKVFLECVQDMDHENMFWYRQDPGLGLRLIYFSYDVKMKEKGDIPEGYSVSREKKERFSLILESASTNQTSMYLCASSVGVAGNTIYFGEGSWLTVV.

The genes are TRBV27 and TRBJ1-5, with a tentative D call TRBD1 (5 bases). CDR3 length: 16 residues. V lost 3 bases and J 5 bases, leaving 17 bases between the germline ends. Germline V gene sequence: CDR1 MNHEY, CDR2 SMNVEV (reference sequence). CDR3 loop: CASSFSPNRLDQPQHF. The DNA of the CDR3 is TGTGCCAGCAGTTTCTCCCCTAACAGGCTTGATCAGCCCCAGCATTTT.

In its sample, this clone was seen once. V is TRBV2 and J is TRBJ2-7; TRBD2 is a possible D gene (6 bases). Per the germline V gene, CDR1 is SNHLY and CDR2 is FYNNEI. Trimming shortened V by 6 bases and J by 4 bases, and 19 bases separated the two germline ends. The CDR3 is made up of 15 amino acids. The CDR3 protein is CASRGYSGSAYEQYF. CDR3 nucleotide sequence: TGTGCCAGCAGGGGATATAGCGGTTCTGCTTACGAGCAGTACTTC.

In its sample, this clone was seen a few times. The chain uses TRBV6-5 and TRBJ1-1, with a tentative D call TRBD1 (6 bases). The CDR3 is 15 residues long. Germline V lookup: CDR1 MNHEY, CDR2 SVGAGI. Trimming took 5 bases from V and 4 from J, leaving 17 bases between them. The DNA for the CDR3 is TGTGCCAGCAGTCGCGCAGGGGCACCCGGCACTGAAGCTTTCTTT. This encodes CASSRAGAPGTEAFF.

V and J are TRBV30 and TRBJ2-7, with TRBD2 identical over 12 bases. Germline V gene data show CDR1 as GTSNPN and CDR2 as SVGIG (reference sequence). This CDR3 comprises 16 residues. V lost 6 bases to trimming and J lost 2 bases; unmatched junction nucleotides: 11. The CDR3 nucleotides are TGTGCCTGCACTGGGGGAGGACTAGCGGGACCCTACGAGCAGTACTTC. Amino acids: CACTGGGLAGPYEQYF.

The chain couples TRBV5-8 to TRBJ1-2; weak D call: TRBD1 (6 bases). V was cut by 2 bases and J by 7 bases, with 12 bases left in between. Germline V gives CDR1 SGHTS, CDR2 YDEGEE. CDR3 size: 13 residues. The CDR3 is CASSFMGASGYTF. The CDR3 DNA reads TGTGCCAGCAGCTTCATGGGGGCAAGTGGCTACACCTTC.

This clone was recorded a few times. The chain is built from TRBV5-1 and TRBJ2-7; D is unresolved. The CDR3 spans 10 residues. The germline V gene encodes CDR1 SGHRS and CDR2 YFSETQ. V lost 2 bases and J lost 10, with 7 bases in between. CDR3 protein: CASSFRGQYF. DNA of the CDR3: TGCGCCAGCAGCTTCAGAGGCCAGTACTTC.

This clone was observed a handful of times. The chain has TRBV6-5 and TRBJ1-1; 7 nucleotides align to TRBD1. The CDR3 length is 14 residues. CDR1 and CDR2 from the germline V gene are MNHEY and SVGAGI. The trim removed 0 bases at V and 5 bases at J, leaving 3 bases unmatched. CDR3 DNA sequence: TGTGCCAGCAGTTACTCGTCAGGGGGAACTGAAGCTTTCTTT. This gives the protein CASSYSSGGTEAFF.

This clone was seen a single time. The chain combines TRBV29-1 with TRBJ1-4, with 9 bases identical to TRBD1. The J segment lost 5 bases and the V segment lost 6 bases, leaving 4 bases of the junction unmatched. This CDR3 has 13 residues. Germline V gene lookup returns CDR1 SQVTM and CDR2 ANQGSEA. CDR3 region: CSVLGQGNEKLFF. CDR3 bases: TGCAGCGTCTTAGGACAGGGGAATGAAAAACTGTTTTTT.

The chain uses TRBV2 and TRBJ2-1; TRBD2 matches at 10 bases. The CDR3 spans 12 residues. From germline, CDR1 is SNHLY and CDR2 FYNNEI. The junction had 2 bases not matched to a gene; V was cut back by 9 bases and J by 6 bases. CDR3 bases: TGTGCCAGGACTAGCGGGTTCAATGAGCAGTTCTTC. Translated, it gives CARTSGFNEQFF.

The V and J genes are TRBV9 and TRBJ1-6; 8 bases fit TRBD1. This CDR3 is 14 amino acids long. CDR1 is SGDLS, CDR2 YYNGEE, per germline. V shed 2 bases, J shed 10 bases, and the junction held 5 bases outside the gene matches. In DNA form, the CDR3 reads TGTGCCAGCAGCGTGACAGGGGACGCATCACCCCTCCACTTT. As protein: CASSVTGDASPLHF.

The genes are TRBV7-6 and TRBJ1-4; TRBD1 matches 10 bases. V was pared by 1 base and J by 5 bases, with 7 bases of the junction left unmatched. This CDR3 is 17 amino acids long. CDR1 is SGHVS, CDR2 FNYEAQ, per germline. The DNA for the CDR3 is TGTGCCAGCAGCTTAGAACAACCGGGACAGGGGAATGAAAAACTGTTTTTT. Residues: CASSLEQPGQGNEKLFF.

The chain recombines TRBV21-1 with TRBJ2-7; the table assigns TRBD1, which was not confirmed against the DNA. TRBV21-1 is listed as a pseudogene. This CDR3 region has 15 residues. As DNA, the CDR3 is TGTGCCAGCAGCAAACGGGCAGGGAATTCCCACGAGCAGTACTTC. Its translation is CASSKRAGNSHEQYF.

This clone was recorded once. The chain has TRBV5-5 and TRBJ2-7; the match to TRBD1 covers 11 bases. This CDR3 contains 14 residues. Germline V gene sequence: CDR1 SGHKS, CDR2 YYEKEE (reference sequence). Trimming took 5 bases from V and 5 from J; bases not matched to a gene: 6. CDR3 sequence (DNA): TGTGCCAGCAGGCCGGGACAGGGGGACCACGAGCAGTACTTC. It translates to CASRPGQGDHEQYF.

Note on this clone: Other DNA sequences in this specimen translate into the identical CDR3. This chain joins TRBV15 and TRBJ1-3; perhaps TRBD1 as D (5 bases). CDR1 is LNHNV, CDR2 YYDKDF, per germline (reference sequence). Trimming took off 3 bases at V and 4 bases at J, with 10 bases between the two ends. This CDR3 has 14 residues. The DNA for the CDR3 is TGTGCCACCAGCAGGGGGCCAGGGGGAAACACCATATATTTT. Translated, it gives CATSRGPGGNTIYF.

A few counts support this clone. The chain uses TRBV6-5 and TRBJ1-1, with 10 bases aligning to TRBD1. This CDR3 region has 14 residues. V dropped 6 bases and J dropped 4; count of bases not matched to a gene: 5. The germline V gene has CDR1 MNHEY and CDR2 SVGAGI. CDR3 loop: CASSLDRGLTEAFF. For the CDR3, the DNA is TGTGCCAGCAGCCTCGACAGGGGGCTCACTGAAGCTTTCTTT.

This clone was recorded only once. The genes are TRBV30 and TRBJ2-3; 15 nucleotides align to TRBD2. The CDR3 totals 14 residues. After removal of 3 bases from V and 6 bases from J, the junction contained 1 base not matched to a gene. Germline V gene sequence: CDR1 GTSNPN, CDR2 SVGIG (reference sequence). For the CDR3, the DNA is TGTGCCTGGAGGGGGACTAGCGGGAGGGATACGCAGTATTTT. Its protein product is CAWRGTSGRDTQYF.

The genes are TRBV4-2 and TRBJ1-4; 8 bases map to TRBD1. This CDR3 contains 16 residues. V was pared by 0 bases and J by 6 bases, with 6 bases of the junction left unmatched. The V gene's germline CDR1 is LGHNA and CDR2 YNFKEQ. The CDR3 is CASSQERGTGDEKLFF. DNA for the CDR3: TGTGCCAGCAGCCAAGAACGCGGGACAGGTGATGAAAAACTGTTTTTT.

This chain links TRBV7-3 with TRBJ1-1; no firm D call. Trimming removed 4 bases at V and 3 bases at J, with 9 bases between. Germline V gives CDR1 SGHTA, CDR2 FQGTGA. This CDR3 is 13 amino acids long. This CDR3 reads CASSSYLDTEAFF. CDR3 DNA sequence: TGTGCCAGCAGCTCGTACTTGGACACTGAAGCTTTCTTT.

The CDR3 nucleotides read TGCGCCAGCAGCTCCTCGGGACAGTCTTTATACGCCGGGGAGCTGTTTTTT. It is translated as CASSSSGQSLYAGELFF. The chain combines TRBV5-1 with TRBJ2-2, with 7 bases lining up with TRBD1. CDR3 length equals 17 residues. V lost 3 bases to trimming and J lost 6 bases; unmatched junction nucleotides: 14. Germline V gives CDR1 SGHRS, CDR2 YFSETQ.

This clone was detected only once. The rearrangement links TRBV4-1 to TRBJ2-1, with TRBD1 as a possible D gene (6 bases). This CDR3 comprises 11 residues. The germline V gene has CDR1 MGHRA and CDR2 YSYEKL. Trimming removed 8 bases at V and 7 bases at J, with 9 bases between. The DNA for the CDR3 is TGCGCCAGCGAGCAGGGGAATGAGCAGTTCTTC. This sequence encodes CASEQGNEQFF.

The chain employs TRBV5-8 and TRBJ2-3, with D uncertain. Germline CDR1 reads SGHTS; CDR2 reads YDEGEE. The V and J ends lost 4 bases and 6 bases respectively, with 15 bases between them. This CDR3 has 14 residues. The CDR3 reads CASSQKSAFDTQYF. For the CDR3, the DNA is TGTGCCAGCAGCCAAAAAAGTGCGTTCGATACGCAGTATTTT.

This rearrangement joins TRBV6-5 to TRBJ2-5, with D uncertain. Near its end, the DNA agrees better with TRBJ2-7, so the J call may be wrong. The CDR3 is 15 residues long. Germline V lookup: CDR1 MNHEY, CDR2 SVGAGI. CDR3 in DNA: TGTGCCAGCAGTTACGACGCTTCCCCAGGCCACGAGCAGTACTTC. It translates to CASSYDASPGHEQYF.

The chain employs TRBV11-2 and TRBJ2-3; D call uncertain. V was cut by 5 bases and J by 1 base, with 16 bases left in between. The CDR3 contains 16 residues. Germline V gene sequence: CDR1 SGHAT, CDR2 FQNNGV. The DNA of the CDR3 is TGTGCCAGCAGCCCGCCGGTTCGGTTAGGCACAGATACGCAGTATTTT. Encoded protein: CASSPPVRLGTDTQYF.

J is TRBJ1-1 and V is TRBV2, with D unresolved. The CDR3 consists of 13 residues. The germline CDR1 and CDR2 sequences are SNHLY and FYNNEI. V gave up 7 bases and J gave up 1 base, with 10 bases separating them. CDR3 DNA: TGTGCCAGCACGAGGCTGACGAACACTGAAGCTTTCTTT. Translated, it gives CASTRLTNTEAFF.

The CDR3 is CASSSKAGTGDLGCEQYF. CDR3 nucleotide sequence: TGTGCCAGCAGCTCCAAGGCCGGGACAGGGGACCTGGGGTGCGAGCAGTACTTC. V gene TRBV7-6 combines with J gene TRBJ2-5, with 10 bases fitting TRBD1. The end of the DNA fits TRBJ2-7 better, so the J call may be wrong. CDR3 length equals 18 residues. Germline values: CDR1 SGHVS, CDR2 FNYEAQ.

The chain combines TRBV9 with TRBJ2-5; 7 positions match TRBD2. Germline V gene sequence: CDR1 SGDLS, CDR2 YYNGEE. The CDR3 sequence is 15 residues long. Trimming at V came to 0 bases and at J to 4 bases, leaving 6 bases not matched to a gene. CDR3 protein: CASSVAGGGRETQYF. In DNA, the CDR3 is TGTGCCAGCAGCGTAGCTGGGGGAGGGCGAGAGACCCAGTACTTC.